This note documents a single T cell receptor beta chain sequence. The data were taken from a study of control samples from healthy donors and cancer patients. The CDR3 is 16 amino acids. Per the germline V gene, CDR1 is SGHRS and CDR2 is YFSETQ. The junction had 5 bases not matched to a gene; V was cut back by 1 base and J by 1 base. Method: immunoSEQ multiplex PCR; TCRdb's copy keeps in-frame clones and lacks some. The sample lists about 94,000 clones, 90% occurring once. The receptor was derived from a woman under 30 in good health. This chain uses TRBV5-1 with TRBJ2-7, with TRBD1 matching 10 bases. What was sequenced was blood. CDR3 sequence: CASSLFGDRGSYEQYF. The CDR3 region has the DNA TGCGCCAGCAGCTTGTTCGGGGACAGGGGTTCCTACGAGCAGTACTTC.